This entry lists 26 T cell receptor beta chains sequenced from one sample in a study of blood T cell repertoires in COVID-19. Sequencing was performed with immunoSEQ multiplex PCR; in TCRdb, only in-frame clones are kept and a portion is missing. This sample has some 350,000 clones, with around 91% found just once. The sequencing input was peripheral blood. The receptors were gathered from a woman aged 18-30 years who had recovered from COVID-19.

The rearrangement joins TRBV28 to TRBJ1-6; possibly TRBD1 for D (5 bases). Germline-derived CDR1 and CDR2 are MDHEN and SYDVKM. CDR3 size: 12 residues. V was trimmed by 6 bases and J by 8 bases, leaving 8 bases between them. The CDR3 protein is CASSWGDSPLHF. CDR3 DNA: TGTGCCAGCAGCTGGGGCGATTCACCCCTCCACTTT.

J is TRBJ2-3 and V is TRBV28; the match to TRBD2 covers 11 bases. V shed 9 bases and J 7 bases; nucleotides not matched to a gene: 9. Per the germline V gene, CDR1 is MDHEN and CDR2 is SYDVKM. CDR3 length: 14 residues. In DNA form, the CDR3 reads TGTGCCAGTCTAGCGGGAGGTTCGGTAAATACGCAGTATTTT. Protein: CASLAGGSVNTQYF.

The V gene is TRBV19, the J gene TRBJ2-5, with TRBD1 identical over 8 bases. The junction had 7 bases not matched to a gene; V was cut back by 5 bases and J by 2 bases. Looked up from germline, CDR1 is LNHDA and CDR2 is SQIVND (reference sequence). This CDR3 has 15 residues. The CDR3 here is CASSSGQGVQETQYF. CDR3 DNA: TGTGCCAGTAGTTCCGGACAGGGAGTTCAAGAGACCCAGTACTTC.

The chain employs TRBV7-8 and TRBJ2-1; D perhaps matches TRBD2 (6 bases). The CDR3 is made up of 15 amino acids. The ends were cut back, 6 bases at V and 3 bases at J, with 15 bases in the middle. In germline, CDR1 is SGHVS, CDR2 FQNEAQ. The CDR3 coding sequence is TGTGCCAGCAGGACCCCGGGAGCGGGCTACAATGAGCAGTTCTTC. Its translation: CASRTPGAGYNEQFF.

The chain links TRBV13 to TRBJ2-1; D is perhaps TRBD1 (6 bases). Trimming took 0 bases from V and 0 from J, leaving 15 bases between them. This CDR3 region has 18 residues. Germline V lookup: CDR1 PRHDT, CDR2 FYEKMQ (reference sequence). Written as DNA, the CDR3 is TGTGCCAGCAGCTTAGGTGGGGGCGGCAAAGCCTCCTACAATGAGCAGTTCTTC. Its translation: CASSLGGGGKASYNEQFF.

The chain links TRBV25-1 to TRBJ2-1, with D unresolved. Trimming pared 5 bases from V and 2 bases from J, leaving 16 bases between. This CDR3 comprises 16 residues. In germline, CDR1 is MGHDK, CDR2 SYGVNS. This CDR3 reads CASSSRVSPTYNEQFF. CDR3 bases: TGTGCCAGCAGTTCCCGTGTTAGTCCAACCTACAATGAGCAGTTCTTC.

V is TRBV5-1 and J is TRBJ1-4; 9 positions agree with TRBD1. V trimming: 4 bases; J trimming: 8 bases; junction bases outside the gene matches: 6. There are 14 residues in the CDR3. The germline gives CDR1 SGHRS, CDR2 YFSETQ. Written as DNA, the CDR3 is TGCGCCAGCAGCCGGGGACAGGGTAACGAAAAACTGTTTTTT. As protein: CASSRGQGNEKLFF.

The chain uses TRBV27 and TRBJ1-1, with D possibly matching TRBD1 (6 bases). Germline assignment: CDR1 MNHEY and CDR2 SMNVEV (reference sequence). This CDR3 contains 16 residues. V lost 5 bases to trimming and J lost 3 bases, with 19 bases between them. CDR3 region: CASSRGGLGPYTEAFF. CDR3 nucleotides: TGTGCCAGCAGTAGGGGGGGGCTGGGGCCCTACACTGAAGCTTTCTTT.

J is TRBJ2-1 and V is TRBV6-5; 7 bases line up with TRBD2. The ends lost 7 bases at V and 8 bases at J; junction bases unmatched: 11. Germline V gives CDR1 MNHEY, CDR2 SVGAGI. This CDR3 contains 14 residues. The CDR3 region is CASKRGGSLDEQFF. The CDR3 DNA follows: TGTGCCAGCAAGCGGGGCGGGAGCCTCGATGAGCAGTTCTTC.

The chain uses TRBV4-1 and TRBJ1-4; D not certain. In germline, CDR1 is MGHRA, CDR2 YSYEKL. The CDR3 length is 16 residues. Trimming pared 4 bases from V and 5 bases from J, leaving 17 bases between. The CDR3 DNA reads as TGCGCCAGCAGCCCTTCCGACGGGGTTTCCAATGAAAAACTGTTTTTT. It specifies CASSPSDGVSNEKLFF.

This clone was found once. The chain's CDR3 is CASSPDRVANTEAFF. In DNA form, the CDR3 reads TGTGCCAGCAGCCCGGACAGGGTGGCGAACACTGAAGCTTTCTTT. This chain links TRBV11-3 with TRBJ1-1, with 8 bases matching TRBD1. The CDR3 contains 15 residues. From germline, CDR1 is SGHNT and CDR2 YENEEA. V shed 5 bases, J shed 1 base, and the junction held 6 bases outside the gene matches.

J is TRBJ1-2 and V is TRBV6-5; 10 bases agree with TRBD1. The germline CDR1 and CDR2 sequences are MNHEY and SVGAGI. CDR3 size: 14 residues. V lost 6 bases and J lost 7; bases outside the gene matches: 8. CDR3 coding DNA: TGTGCCAGCAGGGTTGTTAGGACAGGGGGTGGCTACACCTTC. Amino acid sequence: CASRVVRTGGGYTF.

The J gene is TRBJ1-1, the V gene TRBV6-2 or TRBV6-3; D is unclear. Germline assignment: CDR1 MNHEY and CDR2 SVGEGT. Trimming shortened V by 2 bases and J by 1 base, and 20 bases separated the two germline ends. CDR3 length: 18 residues. The CDR3 DNA is TGTGCCAGCAGTTACACGTCCCTGAGTATAGGAGGGAACACTGAAGCTTTCTTT. This encodes CASSYTSLSIGGNTEAFF.

This chain joins TRBV6-2 or TRBV6-3 and TRBJ1-1; no reliable D call. CDR1 and CDR2 from the germline V gene are MNHEY and SVGEGT. CDR3 length: 13 residues. V lost 4 bases and J lost 3, with 9 bases in between. The CDR3 DNA is TGTGCCAGCAGTTCTCGACACGACACTGAAGCTTTCTTT. As protein: CASSSRHDTEAFF.

Comments on this clone: Other DNA sequences of this sample code for an identical CDR3. The CDR3 DNA reads as TGTGCCAGCAGTTCAGGCTCCTATGGCTACACCTTC. Its protein is CASSSGSYGYTF. The chain links TRBV27 to TRBJ1-2; D gene ambiguous. The CDR3 contains 12 residues. Germline loops: CDR1 MNHEY, CDR2 SMNVEV (reference sequence). Trimming pared 4 bases from V and 4 bases from J, leaving 7 bases between.

The chain couples TRBV5-1 to TRBJ2-5, with 10 bases lining up with TRBD2. Per the germline V gene, CDR1 is SGHRS and CDR2 is YFSETQ. The CDR3 runs to 14 residues. Losses at the gene ends were 6 bases for V and 5 bases for J; bases not matched to a gene: 7. This CDR3 reads CASTDLAGDETQYF. The CDR3 nucleotides are TGCGCCAGCACCGACCTAGCGGGAGATGAGACCCAGTACTTC.

The gene calls are TRBV7-8 and TRBJ2-5, with unresolved D. The CDR3 totals 12 residues. The V end lost 5 bases, the J end lost 5 bases, and 9 bases lay between the germline ends. CDR1 is SGHVS and CDR2 is FQNEAQ in the germline V gene. The CDR3 sequence: CASSRRLETQYF. CDR3 sequence (DNA): TGTGCCAGCAGCCGGCGTCTGGAGACCCAGTACTTC.

The V gene is TRBV29-1, the J gene TRBJ2-3; D is possibly TRBD2 (6 bases). The V end was cut by 3 bases, the J end by 8 bases, with 9 bases between. The germline CDR1 and CDR2 sequences are SQVTM and ANQGSEA. The CDR3 extends over 11 amino acids. CDR3 DNA sequence: TGCAGCGTTGACCGGGGGAGTACGCAGTATTTT. Protein product: CSVDRGSTQYF.

This chain connects TRBV5-1 to TRBJ2-1; a possible D gene is TRBD2 (5 bases). The V gene's germline CDR1 is SGHRS and CDR2 YFSETQ. The CDR3 loop spans 17 amino acids. Trimming shortened V by 2 bases and J by 0 bases, and 15 bases separated the two germline ends. The CDR3 protein is CASSLTEGIRSYNEQFF. In DNA form, the CDR3 reads TGCGCCAGCAGCTTAACTGAGGGTATCCGCTCCTACAATGAGCAGTTCTTC.

The J gene is TRBJ2-7, the V gene TRBV6-5; TRBD1 matches at 10 bases. The ends lost 6 bases at V and 6 bases at J; junction bases unmatched: 11. This CDR3 comprises 15 residues. CDR1 MNHEY and CDR2 SVGAGI come from the germline V gene. The CDR3 protein is CASSHRDRGFREQYV. The CDR3 region has the DNA TGTGCCAGCAGCCACCGGGACAGGGGTTTCCGCGAGCAGTACGTC.

This chain uses TRBV30 with TRBJ2-1; 7 nucleotides align to TRBD2. Per germline, CDR1 GTSNPN and CDR2 SVGIG (reference sequence). Germline trimming cut 2 bases from V and 9 bases from J; bases unmatched to any gene: 7. The CDR3 runs to 13 residues. The CDR3 here is CAWSSTSAAEQFF. The CDR3 coding sequence is TGTGCCTGGAGTTCAACTAGCGCCGCTGAGCAGTTCTTC.

The chain has TRBV4-1 and TRBJ2-2; no clear D gene. This CDR3 is built from 11 residues. Germline V lookup: CDR1 MGHRA, CDR2 YSYEKL. Trimming took 1 base from V and 13 from J, leaving 7 bases between them. CDR3 in amino acids: CASSQAGRLFF. In DNA form, the CDR3 reads TGCGCCAGCAGCCAAGCGGGTCGGCTGTTTTTT.

This chain joins TRBV11-2 and TRBJ1-1; D is ambiguous. Germline CDR1 is SGHAT and CDR2 is FQNNGV. Trimming left V 5 bases short and J 3 bases short, with 10 bases between. This CDR3 comprises 13 residues. CDR3 sequence (DNA): TGTGCCAGCAGCCCCAACATCTACACTGAAGCTTTCTTT. This gives the protein CASSPNIYTEAFF.

The table lists this clone with a count of one. The chain uses TRBV14 and TRBJ2-3; 11 bases match TRBD2. CDR1 is SGHDN and CDR2 is FVKESK in the germline V gene. V trimming: 0 bases; J trimming: 4 bases; junction bases outside the gene matches: 6. This CDR3 region has 17 residues. The CDR3 here is CASSQDIAGGGADTQYF. DNA of the CDR3: TGTGCCAGCAGCCAAGATATAGCGGGAGGGGGCGCAGATACGCAGTATTTT. Complete variable domain (other parts from reference TRBV14 and TRBJ2-3): EAGVTQFPSHSVIEKGQTVTLRCDPISGHDNLYWYRRVMGKEIKFLLHFVKESKQDESGMPNNRFLAERTGGTYSTLKVQPAELEDSGVYFCASSQDIAGGGADTQYFGPGTRLTVL.

CDR3 amino acids: CAISERTSVPGAKNIQYF. The DNA for the CDR3 is TGTGCCATCAGTGAGAGGACTAGCGTTCCTGGAGCCAAAAACATTCAGTACTTC. This chain uses TRBV10-3 with TRBJ2-4; the match to TRBD2 covers 9 bases. The CDR3 is 18 amino acids. Germline values: CDR1 ENHRY, CDR2 SYGVKD. Losses at the gene ends were 2 bases for V and 0 bases for J; bases not matched to a gene: 8.

The chain links TRBV12-3 or TRBV12-4 to TRBJ2-1; maybe TRBD1 (5 bases). The length of the CDR3 is 13 residues. The V end was cut by 3 bases, the J end by 9 bases, with 12 bases between. CDR3 nucleotide sequence: TGTGCCAGCAGTTTTGACCCCCAGGGTGAGCAGTTCTTC. Protein product: CASSFDPQGEQFF.